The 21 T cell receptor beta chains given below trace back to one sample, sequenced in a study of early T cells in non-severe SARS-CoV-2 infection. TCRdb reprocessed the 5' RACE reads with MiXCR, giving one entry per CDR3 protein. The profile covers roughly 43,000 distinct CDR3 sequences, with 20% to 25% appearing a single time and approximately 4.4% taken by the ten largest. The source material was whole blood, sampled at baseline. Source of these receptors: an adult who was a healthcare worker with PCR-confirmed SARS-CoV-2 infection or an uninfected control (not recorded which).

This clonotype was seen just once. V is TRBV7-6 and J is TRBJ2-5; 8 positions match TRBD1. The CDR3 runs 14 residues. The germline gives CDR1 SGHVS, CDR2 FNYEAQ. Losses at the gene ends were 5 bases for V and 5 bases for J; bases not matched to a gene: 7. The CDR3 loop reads CASSQTGETETQYF. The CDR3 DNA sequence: TGTGCCAGCAGCCAGACAGGGGAAACGGAGACCCAGTACTTC.

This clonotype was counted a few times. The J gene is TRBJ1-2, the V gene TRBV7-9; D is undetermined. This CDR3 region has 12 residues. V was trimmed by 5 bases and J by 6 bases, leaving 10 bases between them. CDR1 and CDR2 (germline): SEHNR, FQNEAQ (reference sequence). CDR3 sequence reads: CASSTRLHGYTF. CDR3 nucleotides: TGTGCCAGCAGCACCCGACTGCATGGCTACACCTTC.

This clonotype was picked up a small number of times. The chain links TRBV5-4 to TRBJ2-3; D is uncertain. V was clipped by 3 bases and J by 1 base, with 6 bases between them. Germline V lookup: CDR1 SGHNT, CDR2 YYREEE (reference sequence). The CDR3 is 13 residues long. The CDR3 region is CASSWTRTDTQYF. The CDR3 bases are TGTGCCAGCAGCTGGACCCGCACAGATACGCAGTATTTT.

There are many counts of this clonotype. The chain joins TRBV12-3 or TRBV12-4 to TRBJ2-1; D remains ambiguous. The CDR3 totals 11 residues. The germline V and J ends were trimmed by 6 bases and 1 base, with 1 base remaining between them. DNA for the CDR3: TGTGCCAGCAGGTCCTACAATGAGCAGTTCTTC. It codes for CASRSYNEQFF.

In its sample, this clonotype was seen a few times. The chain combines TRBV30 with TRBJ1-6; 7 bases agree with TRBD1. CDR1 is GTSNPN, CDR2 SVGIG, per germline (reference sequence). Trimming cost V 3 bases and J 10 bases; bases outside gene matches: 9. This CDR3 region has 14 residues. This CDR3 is CAWSPGTVDSPLHF. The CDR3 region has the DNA TGTGCCTGGAGCCCCGGGACAGTGGACTCACCCCTCCACTTT.

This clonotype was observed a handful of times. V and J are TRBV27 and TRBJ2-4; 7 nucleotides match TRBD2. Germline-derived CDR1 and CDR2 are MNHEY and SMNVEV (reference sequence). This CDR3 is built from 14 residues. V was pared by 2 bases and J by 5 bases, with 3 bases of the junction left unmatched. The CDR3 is CASSLRGVQNIQYF. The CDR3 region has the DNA TGTGCCAGCAGTTTACGGGGGGTCCAAAACATTCAGTACTTC.

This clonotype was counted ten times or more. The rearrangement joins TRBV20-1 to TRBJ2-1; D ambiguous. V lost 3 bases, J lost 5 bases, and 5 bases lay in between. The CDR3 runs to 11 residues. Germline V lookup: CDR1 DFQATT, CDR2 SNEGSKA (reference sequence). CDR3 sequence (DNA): TGCAGTGCTAGTTTAGACAATGAGCAGTTCTTC. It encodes CSASLDNEQFF.

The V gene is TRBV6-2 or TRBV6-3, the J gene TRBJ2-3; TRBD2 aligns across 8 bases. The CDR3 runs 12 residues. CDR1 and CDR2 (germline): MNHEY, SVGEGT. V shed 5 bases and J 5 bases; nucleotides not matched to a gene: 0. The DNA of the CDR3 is TGTGCCAGCAGTCGGGAGGGAGATACGCAGTATTTT. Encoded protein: CASSREGDTQYF.

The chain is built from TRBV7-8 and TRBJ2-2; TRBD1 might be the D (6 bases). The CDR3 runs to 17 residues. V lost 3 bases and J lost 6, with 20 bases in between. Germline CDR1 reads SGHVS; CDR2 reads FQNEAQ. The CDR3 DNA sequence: TGTGCCAGCAGCTTGGTAAACCCGGGACAAAAAGCCGGGGAGCTGTTTTTT. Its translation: CASSLVNPGQKAGELFF.

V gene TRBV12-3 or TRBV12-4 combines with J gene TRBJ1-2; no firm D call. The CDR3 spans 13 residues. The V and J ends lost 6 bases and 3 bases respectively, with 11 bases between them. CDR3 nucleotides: TGTGCCAGCAGCGGGCGGGGATACTATGGCTACACCTTC. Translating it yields CASSGRGYYGYTF.

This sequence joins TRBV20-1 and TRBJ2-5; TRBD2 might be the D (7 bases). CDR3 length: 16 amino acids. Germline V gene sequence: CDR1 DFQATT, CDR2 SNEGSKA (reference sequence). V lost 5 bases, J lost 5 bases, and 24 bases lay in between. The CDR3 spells CSAPLSGGRPEETQYF. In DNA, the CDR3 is TGCAGTGCTCCACTTTCCGGGGGGCGACCCGAGGAGACCCAGTACTTC.

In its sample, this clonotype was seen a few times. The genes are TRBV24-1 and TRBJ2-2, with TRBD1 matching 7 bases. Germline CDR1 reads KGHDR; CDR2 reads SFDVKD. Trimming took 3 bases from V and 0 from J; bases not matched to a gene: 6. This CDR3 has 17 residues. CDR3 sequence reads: CATSDTGQAPNTGELFF. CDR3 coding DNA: TGTGCCACCAGTGATACTGGACAGGCACCGAACACCGGGGAGCTGTTTTTT.

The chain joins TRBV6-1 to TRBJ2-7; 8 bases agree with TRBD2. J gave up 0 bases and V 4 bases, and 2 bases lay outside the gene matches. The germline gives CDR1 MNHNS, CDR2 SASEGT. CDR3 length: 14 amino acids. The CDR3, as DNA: TGTGCCAGCAGTGTCGGGGGGGGCTCCTACGAGCAGTACTTC. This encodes CASSVGGGSYEQYF.

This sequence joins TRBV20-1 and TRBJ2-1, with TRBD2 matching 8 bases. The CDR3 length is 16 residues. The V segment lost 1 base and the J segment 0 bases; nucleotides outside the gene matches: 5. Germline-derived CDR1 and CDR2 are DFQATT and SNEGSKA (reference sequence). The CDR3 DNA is TGCAGTGCTAGAGGATTAGGGACTAGCTCCTACAATGAGCAGTTCTTC. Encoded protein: CSARGLGTSSYNEQFF.

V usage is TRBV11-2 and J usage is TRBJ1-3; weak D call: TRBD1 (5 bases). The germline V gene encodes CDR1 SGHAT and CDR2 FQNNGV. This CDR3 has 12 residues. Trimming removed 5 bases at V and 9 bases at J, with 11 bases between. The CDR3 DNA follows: TGTGCCAGCAGCCCCCCGGGGGGCACCATATATTTT. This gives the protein CASSPPGGTIYF.

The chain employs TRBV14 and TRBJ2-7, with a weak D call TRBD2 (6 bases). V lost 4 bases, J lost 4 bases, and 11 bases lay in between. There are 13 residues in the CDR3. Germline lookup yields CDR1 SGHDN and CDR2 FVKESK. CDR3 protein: CASSRRRGYEQYF. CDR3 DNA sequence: TGTGCCAGCAGCCGCCGACGGGGGTACGAGCAGTACTTC.

This CDR3 is CASSQNTGGAKETQYF. The CDR3 region has the DNA TGTGCCAGCAGCCAAAATACTGGGGGCGCGAAGGAGACCCAGTACTTC. J is TRBJ2-5 and V is TRBV6-2 or TRBV6-3, with a tentative D call TRBD1 (6 bases). The CDR3 length is 16 residues. Trimming left V 6 bases short and J 5 bases short, with 22 bases between. The V gene's germline CDR1 is MNHEY and CDR2 SVGEGT.

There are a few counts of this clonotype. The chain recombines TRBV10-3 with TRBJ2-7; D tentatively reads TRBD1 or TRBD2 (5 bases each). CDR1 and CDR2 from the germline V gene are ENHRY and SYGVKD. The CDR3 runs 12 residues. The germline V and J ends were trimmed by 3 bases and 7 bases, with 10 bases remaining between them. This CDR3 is CAISDGTREQYF. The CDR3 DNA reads TGTGCCATCAGTGACGGGACGAGAGAGCAGTACTTC.

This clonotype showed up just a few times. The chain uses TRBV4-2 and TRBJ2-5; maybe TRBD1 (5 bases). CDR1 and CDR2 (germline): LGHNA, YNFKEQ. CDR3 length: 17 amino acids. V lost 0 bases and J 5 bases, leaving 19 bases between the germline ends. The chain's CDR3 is CASSQDIFYDRGETQYF. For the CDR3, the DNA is TGTGCCAGCAGCCAAGATATTTTTTATGACAGAGGCGAGACCCAGTACTTC.

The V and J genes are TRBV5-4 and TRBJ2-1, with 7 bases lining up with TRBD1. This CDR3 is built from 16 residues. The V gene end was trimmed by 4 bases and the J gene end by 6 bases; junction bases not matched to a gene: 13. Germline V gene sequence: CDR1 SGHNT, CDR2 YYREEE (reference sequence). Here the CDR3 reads CASSIPNRGWANEQFF. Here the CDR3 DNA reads TGTGCCAGCAGCATCCCCAACAGGGGATGGGCCAATGAGCAGTTCTTC.

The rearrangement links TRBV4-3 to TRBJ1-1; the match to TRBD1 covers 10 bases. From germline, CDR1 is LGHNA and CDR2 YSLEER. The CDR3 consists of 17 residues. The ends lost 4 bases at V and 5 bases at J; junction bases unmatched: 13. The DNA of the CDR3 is TGCGCCAGCAGCCGAAATGCGTGGACAGGGGGAGGGACTGAAGCTTTCTTT. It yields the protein CASSRNAWTGGGTEAFF.